This T cell receptor beta chain emerged from a study of CXCR3-negative and CXCR3-positive naive CD8 T cells. Germline lookup yields CDR1 SQVTM and CDR2 ANQGSEA. This CDR3 has 14 residues. CD45RO-CCR7+CD27+CD95- characterized naive CD8+ T cells. The method, 5' RACE with UMI labels, was used to prepare the TRB cDNA libraries. TCRdb reprocessed the 5' RACE reads and keeps a single row for each CDR3 protein, giving no DNA. Its clone listing holds 38,000 or so distinct CDR3 sequences. The sequence came from a human donor in good health. Some clones in this sample may be carry-over from other donors' samples. The chain uses TRBV29-1 and TRBJ2-2; TCRdb's D call, TRBD1, is unchecked because there is no DNA. The sequenced sample consisted of naive CXCR3- CD8+ T cells from blood. The sample's subset: CD45RO-CCR7+CD27+CD95- naive CD8+ T cells lacking CXCR3 (TNR3-). CDR3 protein: CSVGQGAYAGELFF.